These 27 T cell receptor beta chains were all obtained from the same sample, sequenced in a study of blood T cell repertoires in COVID-19. Assay used: immunoSEQ multiplex PCR; TCRdb lists only in-frame clones, some missing. The sample lists over 150,000 clones, roughly 80% occurring once. The specimen sequenced was PBMCs or T cells enriched from blood (not recorded which). The receptor set was obtained from a man between 40 and 49 years old who had recovered from COVID-19.

CDR3 protein: CASSSTPGTGEYF. DNA for the CDR3: TGTGCCAGCAGTTCCACGCCCGGGACAGGGGAATATTTT. The chain employs TRBV6-5 and TRBJ2-3, with 10 nucleotides matching TRBD1. V lost 4 bases and J lost 15; bases outside the gene matches: 10. CDR3 length equals 13 residues. CDR1 MNHEY and CDR2 SVGAGI come from the germline V gene.

The rearrangement joins TRBV6-5 to TRBJ2-7, with a tentative D call TRBD1 (6 bases). V was pared by 2 bases and J by 4 bases, with 18 bases between. CDR1 is MNHEY and CDR2 is SVGAGI in the germline V gene. The CDR3 extends over 16 amino acids. The CDR3 loop reads CASSYKGGSRFYEQYF. In nucleotides, the CDR3 is TGTGCCAGCAGTTACAAAGGGGGAAGCCGCTTTTACGAGCAGTACTTC.

The V and J genes are TRBV4-2 and TRBJ1-2, with 8 bases that match TRBD1. This CDR3 has 17 amino acids. Germline CDR1 reads LGHNA; CDR2 reads YNFKEQ. V was clipped by 3 bases and J by 6 bases; unmatched bases: 15. This chain's CDR3 is CASSQPAWTGQSHGYTF. CDR3 DNA: TGTGCCAGCAGCCAGCCAGCCTGGACAGGGCAGAGTCATGGCTACACCTTC.

The chain employs TRBV18 and TRBJ1-1; D is possibly TRBD1 (5 bases). CDR1 and CDR2 (germline): KGHSH, LQKENI. Trimming left V 0 bases short and J 3 bases short, with 17 bases between. CDR3 length equals 17 residues. The CDR3 DNA reads TGTGCCAGCTCACCACCTTTGACAGCTTTGAAGCACACTGAAGCTTTCTTT. Residues: CASSPPLTALKHTEAFF.

V is TRBV6-2 or TRBV6-3 and J is TRBJ2-1, with a weak D call TRBD2 (5 bases). This CDR3 spans 13 amino acids. In germline, CDR1 is MNHEY, CDR2 SVGEGT. Trimming shortened V by 0 bases and J by 7 bases, and 7 bases separated the two germline ends. CDR3 in amino acids: CASSYSEGNEQFF. The CDR3 DNA is TGTGCCAGCAGTTACTCCGAGGGTAATGAGCAGTTCTTC.

The chain combines TRBV11-2 with TRBJ2-3; 8 bases align to TRBD2. The CDR3 spans 15 residues. Trimming at V came to 5 bases and at J to 8 bases, leaving 12 bases not matched to a gene. Germline loops: CDR1 SGHAT, CDR2 FQNNGV. The CDR3 DNA reads as TGTGCCAGCAGCCCCTCTAGCTACGGGGGGGTTACGCAGTATTTT. Translation: CASSPSSYGGVTQYF. Combining the CDR3 with reference TRBV11-2 and TRBJ2-3 gives the whole variable domain EAGVAQSPRYKIIEKRQSVAFWCNPISGHATLYWYQQILGQGPKLLIQFQNNGVVDDSQLPKDRFSAERLKGVDSTLKIQPAKLEDSAVYLCASSPSSYGGVTQYFGPGTRLTVL.

The chain has TRBV27 and TRBJ1-1; maybe TRBD1 (6 bases). Germline CDR1 and CDR2: MNHEY and SMNVEV (reference sequence). V shed 7 bases and J shed 1 base, with 16 bases lying between them. CDR3 length equals 15 residues. The DNA for the CDR3 is TGTGCCAGCACGCAGACACAGGGTCGGAACACTGAAGCTTTCTTT. Encoded protein: CASTQTQGRNTEAFF.

The chain recombines TRBV7-9 with TRBJ1-2; D call uncertain. Germline CDR1 and CDR2: SEHNR and FQNEAQ (reference sequence). Trimming took off 5 bases at V and 6 bases at J, with 10 bases between the two ends. CDR3 length equals 12 residues. The CDR3 coding sequence is TGTGCCAGCAGCCCCCAAGCGGATGGCTACACCTTC. It encodes CASSPQADGYTF.

This clone is a singleton in its sample. This chain joins TRBV7-9 and TRBJ2-1; 7 bases are a match to TRBD2. Trimming cost V 0 bases and J 7 bases; bases outside gene matches: 9. The CDR3 runs to 16 residues. Germline-derived CDR1 and CDR2 are SEHNR and FQNEAQ (reference sequence). DNA for the CDR3: TGTGCCAGCAGCTTAGCGCTAGGGAGGGCGGGTAATGAGCAGTTCTTC. Translation gives CASSLALGRAGNEQFF.

CDR3 nucleotide sequence: TGTGCCAGCAGTTTGAGTGCGGGACCTACTGAAGCTTTCTTT. Its translation: CASSLSAGPTEAFF. The rearrangement links TRBV27 to TRBJ1-1, with a weak D call TRBD1 (5 bases). This CDR3 contains 14 residues. Trimming pared 3 bases from V and 5 bases from J, leaving 13 bases between. Per the germline V gene, CDR1 is MNHEY and CDR2 is SMNVEV (reference sequence).

The V and J genes are TRBV7-2 and TRBJ2-5, with D possibly TRBD2 on 5 matching bases. Trimming left V 5 bases short and J 2 bases short, with 9 bases between. CDR3 length: 13 amino acids. Germline values: CDR1 SGHTA, CDR2 FQGNSA. The CDR3 sequence is CASSPGGQETQYF. CDR3 coding DNA: TGTGCCAGCAGCCCCGGCGGGCAAGAGACCCAGTACTTC.

The J gene is TRBJ1-2, the V gene TRBV5-4; 7 bases agree with TRBD1. This CDR3 is built from 17 residues. J lost 2 bases, V lost 1 base, and 11 bases had no gene match. In germline, CDR1 is SGHNT, CDR2 YYREEE (reference sequence). CDR3 DNA: TGTGCCAGCAGCTTGCGGATAGGGGGCGGATTCAACTATGGCTACACCTTC. Its translation: CASSLRIGGGFNYGYTF.

V usage is TRBV4-1 and J usage is TRBJ1-2, with TRBD1 matching 7 bases. This CDR3 has 17 amino acids. The V segment lost 2 bases and the J segment 5 bases; nucleotides outside the gene matches: 14. CDR1 is MGHRA, CDR2 YSYEKL, per germline. The CDR3 region has the DNA TGCGCCAGCAGCCAATCCGGTGCCGGGACAGCCATTTATGGCTACACCTTC. Protein: CASSQSGAGTAIYGYTF.

The gene calls are TRBV7-2 and TRBJ2-3; perhaps TRBD2 as D (5 bases). The CDR3 extends over 15 amino acids. V was trimmed by 3 bases and J by 2 bases, leaving 12 bases between them. Germline lookup yields CDR1 SGHTA and CDR2 FQGNSA. The CDR3 spells CASSFFSGNTDTQYF. The CDR3 coding sequence is TGTGCCAGCAGCTTTTTTTCGGGGAACACAGATACGCAGTATTTT.

The chain has TRBV6-1 and TRBJ1-2; D is undetermined. V was cut by 0 bases and J by 4 bases, with 15 bases left in between. This CDR3 spans 16 amino acids. Germline CDR1 reads MNHNS; CDR2 reads SASEGT. The CDR3 spells CASSEANRVAGYGYTF. DNA for the CDR3: TGTGCCAGCAGTGAAGCGAACCGGGTGGCCGGCTATGGCTACACCTTC.

The V gene is TRBV6-1, the J gene TRBJ1-2; 11 nucleotides line up with TRBD1. Trimming removed 1 base from V and 4 bases from J; junction bases left unmatched: 2. The CDR3 sequence is 15 residues long. CDR1 and CDR2 from the germline V gene are MNHNS and SASEGT. The CDR3 DNA follows: TGTGCCAGCAGTGAAGGGACAGGGGGCGTCTATGGCTACACCTTC. Residues: CASSEGTGGVYGYTF.

This clone occurred once. The gene calls are TRBV19 and TRBJ1-5, with D maybe TRBD1 (6 bases). Per germline, CDR1 LNHDA and CDR2 SQIVND (reference sequence). The CDR3 spans 17 residues. Trimming pared 4 bases from V and 3 bases from J, leaving 19 bases between. CDR3 loop: CASSTPMGTISNQPQHF. The CDR3 DNA reads as TGTGCCAGTAGTACTCCAATGGGGACAATTTCCAATCAGCCCCAGCATTTT.

The rearrangement uses TRBV6-2 or TRBV6-3 and TRBJ2-6; D is undetermined. Per the germline V gene, CDR1 is MNHEY and CDR2 is SVGEGT. The CDR3 totals 11 residues. Trimming stripped 5 bases from V and 11 bases from J, with 7 bases between. The DNA of the CDR3 is TGTGCCAGCAGTCTAGGTTACGTCCTGACTTTC. Translation gives CASSLGYVLTF.

The CDR3 protein is CSVEKGQAGTEAFF. CDR3 bases: TGCAGCGTTGAGAAGGGACAGGCGGGGACTGAAGCTTTCTTT. The V and J genes are TRBV29-1 and TRBJ1-1, with TRBD1 identical over 8 bases. Germline V gene sequence: CDR1 SQVTM, CDR2 ANQGSEA. J was trimmed by 5 bases and V by 3 bases; bases with no gene match: 8. This CDR3 is 14 amino acids long.

The chain employs TRBV9 and TRBJ2-7, with 7 nucleotides matching TRBD1. The CDR3 covers 14 residues. V gave up 5 bases and J gave up 3 bases; unmatched junction bases: 8. Germline lookup yields CDR1 SGDLS and CDR2 YYNGEE. In nucleotides, the CDR3 is TGTGCCAGCAGTGGGGGACAGAACAACTACGAGCAGTACTTC. Its translation is CASSGGQNNYEQYF.

J is TRBJ1-4 and V is TRBV7-8, with 7 bases that match TRBD1. The V segment lost 5 bases and the J segment 5 bases; nucleotides outside the gene matches: 5. Germline assignment: CDR1 SGHVS and CDR2 FQNEAQ. The CDR3 spans 14 residues. The CDR3 region has the DNA TGTGCCAGCAGCCTCGGGACAGTAAATGAAAAACTGTTTTTT. This sequence encodes CASSLGTVNEKLFF.

The genes are TRBV5-1 and TRBJ2-3; a weak D match, TRBD1 (6 bases). Germline V gives CDR1 SGHRS, CDR2 YFSETQ. CDR3 length: 16 residues. V lost 4 bases, J lost 1 base, and 16 bases lay in between. The CDR3 spells CASSDGGHYRTDTQYF. CDR3 in DNA: TGCGCCAGCAGCGATGGGGGCCACTATCGCACAGATACGCAGTATTTT.

V is TRBV4-1 and J is TRBJ1-3; unclear D gene. Trimming pared 1 base from V and 0 bases from J, leaving 7 bases between. The CDR3 contains 15 residues. Per the germline V gene, CDR1 is MGHRA and CDR2 is YSYEKL. For the CDR3, the DNA is TGCGCCAGCAGCCAAGTTACGGTCTCTGGAAACACCATATATTTT. Translating it yields CASSQVTVSGNTIYF.

The rearrangement joins TRBV6-2 or TRBV6-3 to TRBJ2-3, with 10 bases lining up with TRBD2. The CDR3 totals 17 residues. After removal of 0 bases from V and 2 bases from J, the junction contained 5 bases not matched to a gene. Germline V CDR1 and CDR2: MNHEY, SVGEGT. The CDR3 DNA reads TGTGCCAGCAGTTACTCGTTTAGCGGGGGGAACACAGATACGCAGTATTTT. Residues: CASSYSFSGGNTDTQYF.

CDR3 amino acids: CASSQAGIAGYADTQYF. CDR3 DNA sequence: TGTGCCAGCAGCCAAGCGGGGATAGCGGGGTACGCAGATACGCAGTATTTT. V is TRBV3-1 (or the pseudogene TRBV3-2) and J is TRBJ2-3, with TRBD2 matching 8 bases. Germline trimming cut 1 base from V and 4 bases from J; bases unmatched to any gene: 10. The germline CDR1 and CDR2 sequences are LGHDT and YNNKEL (reference sequence). The CDR3 consists of 17 residues.

The J gene is TRBJ2-5, the V gene TRBV29-1; 7 bases fit TRBD2. CDR3 length equals 11 residues. Germline V gives CDR1 SQVTM, CDR2 ANQGSEA. For the CDR3, the DNA is TGCAGTGCTAGCGGTGAAGAGACCCAGTACTTC. As protein: CSASGEETQYF.

The J gene is TRBJ2-3, the V gene TRBV19, with D tentatively TRBD2 (5 bases). V shed 2 bases and J shed 7 bases, with 19 bases lying between them. CDR1 and CDR2 from the germline V gene are LNHDA and SQIVND (reference sequence). The CDR3 loop spans 16 amino acids. This chain's CDR3 is CASSIRERADPNTQYF. DNA of the CDR3: TGTGCCAGTAGTATAAGGGAGCGCGCGGATCCGAATACGCAGTATTTT.